This T cell receptor beta chain was obtained from a study of human T cells and chemical hapten exposure. About the study: For sensitization, 2% DPC was applied to a 2 cm by 2 cm patch of upper inner arm skin. Patch tests of 0.01% DPC on the upper back were read at 6 days.

Original methodology: The median was about 100,000 TCRs per sample, ranging roughly 20,000 to 750,000. MiXCR was run by TCRdb on the RACE reads, yielding one entry per CDR3 protein. None of the V and J calls come from the authors' own analysis; TCRdb made them. The sample shows 95,000 to 150,000 distinct CDR3 sequences, about 11% of them seen only once. This CDR3 contains 17 residues. Germline CDR1 and CDR2: LNHDA and SQIVND (reference sequence). V trimming: 5 bases; J trimming: 4 bases; junction bases outside the gene matches: 14. Time point noted: patch test 3, about 24 weeks after DPC sensitization. Treatment here: therapeutic diphenylcyclopropenone sensitization with weekly scalp DPC.

Sequenced here: whole blood, sampled in connection with sensitization to the hapten diphenylcyclopropenone (DPC). The chain uses TRBV19 and TRBJ1-5; 7 bases map to TRBD1. The TCR comes from a woman aged 45 to 65 with alopecia areata. Some clones in this sample may be carry-over from other donors' samples. The CDR3 DNA sequence: TGTGCCAGTAGTCCTCCGGGACAGCTCTCTATGAATCAGCCCCAGCATTTT. Translating gives CASSPPGQLSMNQPQHF. Full variable domain (outside the CDR3, taken from reference TRBV19 and TRBJ1-5): DGGITQSPKYLFRKEGQNVTLSCEQNLNHDAMYWYRQDPGQGLRLIYYSQIVNDFQKGDIAEGYSVSREKKESFPLTVTSAQKNPTAFYLCASSPPGQLSMNQPQHFGDGTRLSIL.